This passage covers 15 T cell receptor beta chains from one sample sequenced in a study of blood T cell repertoires in COVID-19. The table came from immunoSEQ multiplex PCR; TCRdb's copy has only in-frame clones and leaves some out. The sample includes some 200,000 clones, around 84% of them seen just once. The sequencing sample was made of peripheral blood. The source of these receptors is a man aged 25-40 years with active or convalescent COVID-19.

The rearrangement links TRBV3-1 (or the pseudogene TRBV3-2) to TRBJ2-2; 10 nucleotides agree with TRBD1. The CDR3 length is 16 residues. Germline V gives CDR1 LGHDT, CDR2 YNNKEL (reference sequence). V was clipped by 4 bases and J by 6 bases; unmatched bases: 8. CDR3 sequence: CASSLAGTGVPGELFF. The CDR3 DNA sequence: TGTGCCAGCAGCCTCGCCGGGACAGGGGTGCCCGGGGAGCTGTTTTTT.

The chain employs TRBV6-5 and TRBJ1-6; no definite D call. V lost 2 bases, J lost 4 bases, and 9 bases lay in between. The CDR3 has 15 residues. Looked up from germline, CDR1 is MNHEY and CDR2 is SVGAGI. CDR3 sequence: CASSYGLSYNSPLHF. The CDR3 bases are TGTGCCAGCAGTTACGGACTGAGTTATAATTCACCCCTCCACTTT.

The chain employs TRBV7-2 and TRBJ2-3; 8 bases are a match to TRBD2. Trimming removed 3 bases from V and 3 bases from J; junction bases left unmatched: 11. CDR1 is SGHTA and CDR2 is FQGNSA in the germline V gene. This CDR3 has 17 residues. CDR3 amino acids: CASSLAQSGSGTDTQYF. CDR3 DNA sequence: TGTGCCAGCAGCTTGGCCCAAAGCGGGAGTGGTACAGATACGCAGTATTTT.

This sequence joins TRBV6-5 and TRBJ2-1; tentatively, D is TRBD2 (6 bases). V was pared by 0 bases and J by 7 bases, with 13 bases between. CDR1 and CDR2 from the germline V gene are MNHEY and SVGAGI. The CDR3 loop spans 15 amino acids. The CDR3 loop reads CASSYSQTGGNEQFF. The CDR3 nucleotides are TGTGCCAGCAGTTACTCTCAGACTGGGGGGAATGAGCAGTTCTTC.

The chain links TRBV29-1 to TRBJ2-6; D gene uncertain. V was shortened by 4 bases and J by 0 bases, with 10 bases between the two germline ends. The CDR3 contains 15 residues. Germline values: CDR1 SQVTM, CDR2 ANQGSEA. The CDR3 DNA follows: TGCAGCGTTGGGTATCCGGGCTCTGGGGCCAACGTCCTGACTTTC. It translates to CSVGYPGSGANVLTF.

The CDR3 nucleotides read TGTGCCAGCAGTCAGGGACAGGGGTATGGCTACACCTTC. This encodes CASSQGQGYGYTF. This chain joins TRBV6-4 and TRBJ1-2; 10 bases map to TRBD1. The V and J ends lost 5 bases and 5 bases, in that order; junction bases with no gene match: 2. CDR1 is MRHNA and CDR2 is SNTAGT in the germline V gene. The CDR3 runs to 13 residues.

This clone was recorded a few times. The genes are TRBV6-5 and TRBJ1-1, with D possibly being TRBD1 (5 bases). Trimming removed 5 bases at V and 7 bases at J, with 8 bases between. The CDR3 covers 11 residues. In germline, CDR1 is MNHEY, CDR2 SVGAGI. The CDR3 sequence is CASSHTGEAFF. CDR3 nucleotide sequence: TGTGCCAGCAGTCATACAGGTGAAGCTTTCTTT.

This clone appeared a single time. This rearrangement joins TRBV7-9 to TRBJ1-1; TRBD1 agrees at 8 bases. Trimming at V came to 1 base and at J to 3 bases, leaving 10 bases not matched to a gene. The CDR3 consists of 17 residues. CDR1 and CDR2 from the germline V gene are SEHNR and FQNEAQ (reference sequence). CDR3 in DNA: TGTGCCAGCAGCTTAGACGGCAGGGGGCGGTCGGACACTGAAGCTTTCTTT. Amino acid sequence: CASSLDGRGRSDTEAFF. Combining the CDR3 with reference TRBV7-9 and TRBJ1-1 gives the whole variable domain DTGVSQNPRHKITKRGQNVTFRCDPISEHNRLYWYRQTLGQGPEFLTYFQNEAQLEKSRLLSDRFSAERPKGSFSTLEIQRTEQGDSAMYLCASSLDGRGRSDTEAFFGQGTRLTVV.

The CDR3 protein is CASSPNDRAGGTEAFF. The DNA of the CDR3 is TGTGCCAGCTCACCGAATGACAGGGCCGGAGGCACTGAAGCTTTCTTT. V gene TRBV18 combines with J gene TRBJ1-1; the match to TRBD1 covers 7 bases. After removal of 3 bases from V and 4 bases from J, the junction contained 11 bases not matched to a gene. The CDR3 spans 16 residues. Germline CDR1 is KGHSH and CDR2 is LQKENI.

The rearrangement joins TRBV28 to TRBJ1-2; TRBD1 matches 9 bases. Per germline, CDR1 MDHEN and CDR2 SYDVKM. The CDR3 contains 14 residues. Unmatched junction bases numbered 5, after V lost 5 bases and J lost 4 bases. The CDR3 coding sequence is TGTGCCAGCAGTGCGCGGACAGGGGCCTATGGCTACACCTTC. This sequence encodes CASSARTGAYGYTF.

The V and J genes are TRBV6-2 or TRBV6-3 and TRBJ1-2, with a tentative D call TRBD1 (5 bases). Germline loops: CDR1 MNHEY, CDR2 SVGEGT. V was shortened by 2 bases and J by 0 bases, with 16 bases between the two germline ends. CDR3 size: 17 residues. The CDR3 sequence: CASSYRVGGTANYGYTF. CDR3 bases: TGTGCCAGCAGTTACAGAGTCGGGGGGACCGCTAACTATGGCTACACCTTC.

The chain combines TRBV19 with TRBJ1-2; 8 bases are a match to TRBD1. Per germline, CDR1 LNHDA and CDR2 SQIVND (reference sequence). This CDR3 spans 16 amino acids. V lost 7 bases and J lost 6; bases outside the gene matches: 16. Here the CDR3 reads CASTSSPDRARNGYTF. The CDR3 nucleotides read TGTGCCAGTACCTCGTCCCCGGACAGGGCGAGGAATGGCTACACCTTC.

V and J are TRBV28 and TRBJ1-2, with TRBD1 matching 11 bases. The CDR3 runs to 13 residues. The J segment lost 7 bases and the V segment lost 9 bases, leaving 7 bases of the junction unmatched. Germline loops: CDR1 MDHEN, CDR2 SYDVKM. The CDR3 protein is CASRGQGASGYTF. Here the CDR3 DNA reads TGTGCCAGTCGAGGACAGGGGGCTTCTGGCTACACCTTC.

The chain carries TRBV5-1 and TRBJ2-5; D may be TRBD2 (7 bases). This CDR3 contains 15 residues. V was cut by 4 bases and J by 3 bases, with 16 bases left in between. Germline assignment: CDR1 SGHRS and CDR2 YFSETQ. DNA for the CDR3: TGCGCCAGCAGCCCCGGGGGGCCAGTCAAAGAGACCCAGTACTTC. Protein product: CASSPGGPVKETQYF.

The rearrangement joins TRBV5-1 to TRBJ2-5, with 9 bases aligning to TRBD1. The J segment lost 1 base and the V segment lost 3 bases, leaving 7 bases of the junction unmatched. Germline CDR1 reads SGHRS; CDR2 reads YFSETQ. The CDR3 spans 16 residues. CDR3 nucleotides: TGCGCCAGCAGCTCCATACAGGGGGCGTTCCAAGAGACCCAGTACTTC. Amino acid sequence: CASSSIQGAFQETQYF.